This T cell receptor (beta chain) originates from a study of shared clonotypes between healthy human individuals. This table comes from immunoSEQ multiplex PCR, and its TCRdb copy is limited to in-frame clones, with some not included. The table lists around 2,000,000 clones, roughly 94% of them singletons, with 0.9% to 1.4% in the top ten. In the naive CD8 group, cells lacked CD45RO and were positively selected for CCR7, so terminally differentiated effector memory CD45RA+ cells were left out. Germline V gene sequence: CDR1 SNHLY, CDR2 FYNNEI. The CDR3 spans 15 residues. Trimming took off 3 bases at V and 2 bases at J, with 11 bases between the two ends.

Sequencing was performed on naive CD8+ T cells sorted from blood. The TCR comes from a man between 18 and 29 years old in good health. The chain employs TRBV2 and TRBJ1-3, with a weak D call TRBD1 (6 bases). Here the CDR3 reads CASSEMGAPGNTIYF. The CDR3, as DNA: TGTGCCAGCAGTGAGATGGGGGCCCCTGGAAACACCATATATTTT.